This entry describes one TCR beta chain. The CDR3 runs 15 residues. Germline V gene lookup returns CDR1 KGHDR and CDR2 SFDVKD. The V end was cut by 0 bases, the J end by 2 bases, with 7 bases between. This sample was included in a study of blood T cell repertoires in COVID-19. The table came from immunoSEQ multiplex PCR; TCRdb's copy has only in-frame clones and leaves some out. Here the sample spans 150,000 to 200,000 clones, over 65% being singletons. The chain couples TRBV24-1 to TRBJ2-1; a weak D match, TRBD1 (6 bases). Sequenced material: peripheral blood. This TCR was sampled from a woman of 80 years or more with acute or convalescent COVID-19. DNA for the CDR3: TGTGCCACCAGTGATTTGCGGGACACCTACAATGAGCAGTTCTTC. Residues: CATSDLRDTYNEQFF.